These T cell receptor beta chains were read from a single sample in a study of T cell responses to AZD1222 COVID-19 vaccine. Repertoires were generated with immunoSEQ multiplex PCR, while TCRdb's copy carries only in-frame clones and drops some. The sample yields roughly 150,000 clones, roughly 91% seen once. Source: peripheral blood, taken 28 days after the second AZD1222 dose. Source of these receptors: an adult who received the AZD1222 COVID-19 vaccine. Each CDR3 is given with its conserved first and last residue. Each record gives: D gene, J gene, clone size, V gene, CDR3 protein, CDR3 DNA. A D gene is named only where the DNA matches it firmly. Some rows have no size entry. The others give once, few or many, or a class for an expanded clone.

d_gene: TRBD1; j_gene: TRBJ1-5; abundance: -; v_gene: TRBV30; CDR3aa: CAWTRQGGGNQPQHF; CDR3nt: TGTGCCTGGACACGACAGGGAGGAGGCAATCAGCCCCAGCATTTT
d_gene: TRBD2; j_gene: TRBJ2-3; abundance: once; v_gene: TRBV7-9; CDR3aa: CASSTPWGLAGARDTQYF; CDR3nt: TGTGCCAGCAGCACACCCTGGGGACTAGCGGGAGCAAGAGATACGCAGTATTTT
d_gene: -; j_gene: TRBJ1-3; abundance: -; v_gene: TRBV7-2; CDR3aa: CASSYDTNTIYF; CDR3nt: TGTGCCAGCAGCTATGACACAAACACCATATATTTT
d_gene: -; j_gene: TRBJ2-2; abundance: -; v_gene: TRBV9; CDR3aa: CASKPSANTGELFF; CDR3nt: TGTGCCAGCAAGCCCAGCGCGAACACCGGGGAGCTGTTTTTT
d_gene: -; j_gene: TRBJ2-2; abundance: once; v_gene: TRBV19; CDR3aa: CASSPHVGPGELFF; CDR3nt: TGTGCCAGTAGTCCCCATGTAGGTCCCGGGGAGCTGTTTTTT
d_gene: -; j_gene: TRBJ2-1; abundance: -; v_gene: TRBV5-1; CDR3aa: CASSSGTGHNEQFF; CDR3nt: TGCGCCAGCAGCTCTGGGACGGGTCACAATGAGCAGTTCTTC
d_gene: -; j_gene: TRBJ1-2; abundance: -; v_gene: TRBV6-6; CDR3aa: CASSYSHLGRGYTF; CDR3nt: TGTGCCAGCAGTTACTCGCACCTGGGTCGTGGCTACACCTTC
d_gene: -; j_gene: TRBJ1-4; abundance: -; v_gene: TRBV6-5; CDR3aa: CASRGAANEKLFF; CDR3nt: TGTGCCAGCAGGGGGGCAGCTAATGAAAAACTGTTTTTT
d_gene: -; j_gene: TRBJ2-1; abundance: -; v_gene: TRBV19; CDR3aa: CASSIQAAGNEQFF; CDR3nt: TGTGCCAGTAGTATCCAGGCAGCGGGCAATGAGCAGTTCTTC
d_gene: TRBD2; j_gene: TRBJ2-5; abundance: -; v_gene: TRBV7-3; CDR3aa: CASSLSGVETQYF; CDR3nt: TGTGCCAGCAGCTTGAGCGGGGTAGAGACCCAGTACTTC
d_gene: TRBD2; j_gene: TRBJ2-5; abundance: few; v_gene: TRBV4-1; CDR3aa: CASSFRLAGVRREETQYF; CDR3nt: TGCGCCAGCAGCTTCCGACTAGCGGGGGTACGAAGGGAGGAGACCCAGTACTTC
d_gene: TRBD1; j_gene: TRBJ1-1; abundance: -; v_gene: TRBV19; CDR3aa: CASQQGTDFEAFF; CDR3nt: TGTGCCAGTCAACAGGGGACGGACTTCGAAGCTTTCTTT
d_gene: -; j_gene: TRBJ1-4; abundance: -; v_gene: TRBV3-1/TRBV3-2; CDR3aa: CASSRDSEKLFF; CDR3nt: TGTGCCAGCAGCCGAGACAGTGAAAAACTGTTTTTT
d_gene: -; j_gene: TRBJ1-4; abundance: -; v_gene: TRBV21-1; CDR3aa: CATPLEKLFF; CDR3nt: TGTGCCACACCCTTAGAAAAACTGTTTTTT
d_gene: -; j_gene: TRBJ2-1; abundance: -; v_gene: TRBV2; CDR3aa: CASKEDGSSYNEQFF; CDR3nt: TGTGCCAGCAAGGAGGACGGTAGCTCCTACAATGAGCAGTTCTTC
d_gene: -; j_gene: TRBJ2-7; abundance: few; v_gene: TRBV7-9; CDR3aa: CASSSRTLPGAQYF; CDR3nt: TGTGCCAGCAGCTCCCGAACCCTTCCGGGCGCGCAGTACTTC
d_gene: -; j_gene: TRBJ2-3; abundance: -; v_gene: TRBV10-1; CDR3aa: CASSRDRTDTQYF; CDR3nt: TGCGCCAGCAGTCGGGACCGCACAGATACGCAGTATTTT
d_gene: -; j_gene: TRBJ2-3; abundance: -; v_gene: TRBV6-4; CDR3aa: CASSPGETDTQYF; CDR3nt: TGTGCCAGCAGTCCGGGAGAGACAGATACGCAGTATTTT
d_gene: TRBD1; j_gene: TRBJ1-6; abundance: -; v_gene: TRBV28; CDR3aa: CASSSGTGDSPLHF; CDR3nt: TGTGCCAGCAGTTCCGGGACAGGGGACTCACCCCTCCACTTT
d_gene: -; j_gene: TRBJ2-2; abundance: -; v_gene: TRBV2; CDR3aa: CASTARGGAGELFF; CDR3nt: TGTGCCAGCACCGCCAGGGGAGGCGCCGGGGAGCTGTTTTTT
d_gene: -; j_gene: TRBJ2-2; abundance: -; v_gene: TRBV7-3; CDR3aa: CASSQRQRRELFF; CDR3nt: TGTGCCAGCAGCCAACGACAGCGGAGGGAGCTGTTTTTT
d_gene: TRBD2; j_gene: TRBJ2-1; abundance: once; v_gene: TRBV24-1; CDR3aa: CATSDPGTSGGNEQFF; CDR3nt: TGTGCCACCAGTGATCCCGGGACTAGCGGGGGAAATGAGCAGTTCTTC
d_gene: -; j_gene: TRBJ1-2; abundance: -; v_gene: TRBV28; CDR3aa: CASSLVTEWSGYTF; CDR3nt: TGTGCCAGCAGTTTGGTGACGGAGTGGTCAGGCTACACCTTC
d_gene: TRBD2; j_gene: TRBJ2-2; abundance: -; v_gene: TRBV18; CDR3aa: CASSPLTSGSGTGELFF; CDR3nt: TGTGCCAGCTCACCACTGACTAGCGGGAGCGGCACCGGGGAGCTGTTTTTT
d_gene: -; j_gene: TRBJ1-3; abundance: -; v_gene: TRBV9; CDR3aa: CASSVTGTHSGNTIYF; CDR3nt: TGTGCCAGCAGCGTAACCGGGACTCATTCTGGAAACACCATATATTTT
d_gene: TRBD1; j_gene: TRBJ1-2; abundance: -; v_gene: TRBV29-1; CDR3aa: CSVRTGVNYGYTF; CDR3nt: TGCAGCGTCAGGACAGGGGTCAACTATGGCTACACCTTC
d_gene: -; j_gene: TRBJ1-2; abundance: -; v_gene: TRBV30; CDR3aa: CAWSPDSTRYGYTF; CDR3nt: TGTGCCTGGAGTCCCGATTCGACCCGCTATGGCTACACCTTC
d_gene: -; j_gene: TRBJ2-1; abundance: -; v_gene: TRBV3-1/TRBV3-2; CDR3aa: CASSQMAGGYNEQFF; CDR3nt: TGTGCCAGCAGCCAGATGGCCGGAGGCTACAATGAGCAGTTCTTC
d_gene: -; j_gene: TRBJ1-2; abundance: -; v_gene: TRBV30; CDR3aa: CAWSVRQAYGYTF; CDR3nt: TGTGCCTGGAGTGTACGGCAGGCCTATGGCTACACCTTC
d_gene: -; j_gene: TRBJ1-4; abundance: -; v_gene: TRBV6-1; CDR3aa: CASSFRGLEKLFF; CDR3nt: TGTGCCAGCAGCTTCAGAGGTTTAGAAAAACTGTTTTTT
d_gene: -; j_gene: TRBJ2-7; abundance: -; v_gene: TRBV28; CDR3aa: CASSLWGKYEQYF; CDR3nt: TGTGCCAGCAGTTTATGGGGGAAATACGAGCAGTACTTC
d_gene: -; j_gene: TRBJ2-7; abundance: once; v_gene: TRBV11-2; CDR3aa: CASSLQVSLPSSSYEQYF; CDR3nt: TGTGCCAGCAGCTTACAGGTTAGCTTGCCCTCCTCATCCTACGAGCAGTACTTC
d_gene: -; j_gene: TRBJ1-1; abundance: -; v_gene: TRBV10-3; CDR3aa: CAISESTRAFF; CDR3nt: TGTGCCATCAGTGAGTCAACGAGGGCTTTCTTT
d_gene: TRBD2; j_gene: TRBJ2-5; abundance: -; v_gene: TRBV5-4; CDR3aa: CASNPGLAGGETQYF; CDR3nt: TGTGCCAGCAACCCCGGACTAGCGGGAGGAGAGACCCAGTACTTC
d_gene: TRBD1; j_gene: TRBJ1-4; abundance: -; v_gene: TRBV10-3; CDR3aa: CAITGAKGEKLFF; CDR3nt: TGTGCCATTACAGGGGCCAAAGGGGAAAAACTGTTTTTT
d_gene: -; j_gene: TRBJ2-1; abundance: -; v_gene: TRBV5-1; CDR3aa: CASSSRDNEQFF; CDR3nt: TGCGCCAGCTCCTCACGGGATAATGAGCAGTTCTTC
d_gene: TRBD2; j_gene: TRBJ2-7; abundance: -; v_gene: TRBV27; CDR3aa: CASSLYGRAGYEQYF; CDR3nt: TGTGCCAGCAGTTTGTACGGGAGGGCGGGTTACGAGCAGTACTTC
d_gene: TRBD2; j_gene: TRBJ2-7; abundance: -; v_gene: TRBV11-1; CDR3aa: CASSESGTTSLYEQYF; CDR3nt: TGTGCCAGCAGCGAATCCGGGACTACCAGCCTCTACGAGCAGTACTTC
d_gene: TRBD2; j_gene: TRBJ2-7; abundance: -; v_gene: TRBV4-3; CDR3aa: CASSQDTRLAGGYEQYF; CDR3nt: TGCGCCAGCAGCCAAGATACGCGCCTAGCGGGGGGCTACGAGCAGTACTTC